The clone carrying this T cell receptor (beta chain) occurred once. The sample originates from a study of blood T cell repertoires in COVID-19. Study-level information: COVID-19 samples collected from the United States, Italy and Spain covered acute and convalescent phases.

Deletions cut 4 bases from V and 3 bases from J, with 15 bases between. The germline CDR1 and CDR2 sequences are GTSNPN and SVGIG (reference sequence). CDR3 length: 15 residues. Some clones are missing from TCRdb's copy, which holds only in-frame ones; the method was immunoSEQ multiplex PCR. The sample records approximately 300,000 clones, more than 75% being singletons. The TCR was taken from a woman in her forties or fifties with acute or convalescent COVID-19. V is TRBV30 and J is TRBJ2-2; possibly TRBD2 for D (6 bases). Sequenced material: peripheral blood. This chain's CDR3 is CAWKVAGRDTGELFF. The CDR3 DNA is TGTGCCTGGAAAGTGGCGGGAAGAGACACCGGGGAGCTGTTTTTT. Filled out from reference TRBV30 and TRBJ2-2, the complete variable domain reads SQTIHQWPATLVQPVGSPLSLECTVEGTSNPNLYWYRQAAGRGLQLLFYSVGIGQISSEVPQNLSASRPQDRQFILSSKKLLLSDSGFYLCAWKVAGRDTGELFFGEGSRLTVL.